This T cell receptor (beta chain) was recorded in a study of regulatory and conventional T cells in RAG deficiency listed by TCRdb under 2017. Turning to the overall study: To compare the diversity and composition of the repertoires of Treg, conventional CD4+ and CD8+ T cells between RAG-deficient patients and healthy controls, the study applied high-throughput TCR beta sequencing.

What the study reported, not specific to this receptor: In Omenn syndrome and CID/AS patients compared with controls, 75 to 100-fold fewer unique TCR beta sequences were detected from Treg cells, versus 8.5 to 10-fold fewer for other subsets. Rather than being bona fide Treg cells, the sorted CD25-high CD127-low cells in Omenn syndrome patients may represent peripherally activated cells. Compared with control T-cell subpopulations, the RAG-deficient patients had markedly lower Shannon entropy and higher Simpson indices. All patient T-cell subsets had shorter CDR3 lengths; Omenn syndrome patients showed >75% Treg-Tconv repertoire overlap at nucleotide and amino acid level. Some T-cell subset analyses were not done for some subjects.

Details on this clone: Its antigen target is currently unknown. One base away there is no much larger clone; base qualities are not given.

The V end loses 5 bases and the J end loses 7 bases, and a stretch of 12 bases separates them. The CDR3 numbers 11 residues from cysteine through phenylalanine. The sequence is cut down to CDR3 DNA, 33 bases in frame from base 1. From a lookup of the germline V gene (reference sequence), CDR1 and CDR2 are DFQATT and SNEGSKA. Before genomic DNA was extracted, conventional CD4+ T cells were isolated from blood as CD25-low CD127-high cells. For repertoire analyses, the comparison group consisted of fewer than 10 healthy control donors. Library prep was done by the immunoSEQ multiplex PCR assay. Genomic DNA from the sorted T-cell subsets was used to amplify and sequence rearranged TCR beta chain products. The published analysis was carried out like this. Shannon entropy and Simpson indices were used to measure how diverse the repertoire of productive TCR beta rearrangements was. To gauge clonal expansion, the frequencies of the 100 most abundant productive TCR beta clonotypes among total reads were added together. The TRB repertoires were scored with a self-reactivity index that is based on amino acid usage at CDR3beta positions 6 and 7. Two-way ANOVA was applied to the repertoire analyses, whereas Student t or Mann-Whitney tests were applied to the flow cytometric analyses. Here the immuneACCESS table is served through TCRdb, limited to in-frame sequences with V and J called. Missing clones are a known gap in these copies; in checked studies unresolved V genes cover under half, and the rest lacks a known reason. V and J calls and clone size are copied from that table; D and trimming were computed from the DNA. For this sample the table gives about 34,000 clones, of which approximately 80% were detected only once. The leading ten clones occupy 3% to 3.5% of the sample.

These data were also filed under a second study, of regulatory T cells. The second study, in turn, reports: In the multiplex PCR, 52 forward TRBV primers and 13 reverse TRBJ primers were used, and assay-based and computational corrections were applied for amplification bias. Patient repertoires showed restricted unique TRB V-J pairs and skewed V and J gene usage, most marked in regulatory T cells. The study compared T-cell receptor beta repertoires of sorted regulatory, conventional CD4+ and CD8+ T cells between CD3G-deficient patients and healthy controls. Ficoll density separation was used to isolate peripheral blood mononuclear cells. Rearranged TRB loci were amplified from genomic DNA by multiplex PCR within the immunoSEQ assay. Sequencing of the TRB amplicons was done on an Illumina HiSeq platform. Raw sequences were error-filtered and aligned to reference gene sequences by custom algorithms, then analyzed with the immunoSEQ online tools. Frequencies of productive and nonproductive TRB rearrangements were assessed among unique sequences as well as among total sequences. For group comparisons, t tests, Mann-Whitney tests or two-way ANOVA were performed in Prism software.

Sequenced input: CD4+ effector T cells sorted from blood. This chain is built from TRBV20-1 and TRBJ2-7; the D gene remains uncertain. This clonotype originated in a human donor in good health. The base sequence is TGCAGTGCTCATCGATGGGGAGAGCAGTACTTC. This gives the protein CSAHRWGEQYF.